This T cell receptor (beta chain) is drawn from a study of cytotoxic CD8 clonotypes in ibrutinib-treated CLL. As for the study in general: Partial response occurred in 24 patients and complete response in 2; at median about 72 months, about 14 remained remitted and about twelve progressed.

About 2.2 micrograms of genomic DNA, which was extracted from cryopreserved PBMCs, served as the material used for the TCR beta libraries. The table came from immunoSEQ multiplex PCR; TCRdb's copy has only in-frame clones and leaves some out. The data show roughly 200,000 clones, over 65% seen once. About this clone: Its antigen is as yet unknown.

Between the trimmed V and J ends, which lost 2 bases and 0 bases, there was a span of 11 bases. The germline V gene encodes CDR1 MNHEY and CDR2 SVGAGI. CDR3 length equals 16 residues. Study-wide points: There were few public clonotypes, and on treatment they contracted or stayed stable.

This TCR was sampled from a human donor with chronic lymphocytic leukemia. The V gene is TRBV6-5, the J gene TRBJ1-3; the D is unclear. This specimen was PBMCs, taken after 12 months of ibrutinib treatment. CDR3 sequence: CASSYTRTYSGNTIYF. The CDR3 DNA is TGTGCCAGCAGTTACACCCGGACCTACTCTGGAAACACCATATATTTT.